This TCR beta chain appears in the sequencing data of a study of shared clonotypes between healthy human individuals. In germline, CDR1 is SGHRS, CDR2 YFSETQ. CDR3 length: 16 residues. V lost 4 bases and J lost 0, with 16 bases in between. Assay used: immunoSEQ multiplex PCR; TCRdb lists only in-frame clones, some missing. Of about a million clones in the sample, roughly 77% were seen once. The specimen was memory CD4+ T cells from PBMCs. The sample's subset: CD45RA-negative fraction. The V gene is TRBV5-1, the J gene TRBJ1-2; D is possibly TRBD1 (6 bases). The TCR comes from a man younger than 35 in good health. Some clones in this sample may be carry-over from other donors' samples. This CDR3 reads CASSLTGGAANYGYTF. For the CDR3, the DNA is TGCGCCAGCAGCCTAACGGGGGGCGCGGCTAACTATGGCTACACCTTC.